This T cell receptor beta chain is drawn from a study of technical replicates of blood from several donors (dated by TCRdb to 2016 to 2017). As regards this clone: Its specific antigen is unknown. The input lacks base qualities; no much larger clone sits a single base away.

To prepare the library, the immunoSEQ multiplex PCR assay was applied. Imported from immuneACCESS, the table was reduced by TCRdb to in-frame sequences with V and J called. These copies leave out some clones; in studies compared against another copy, an unresolved V gene accounts for under half, and the cause of the remainder is not known. This sample is represented by over 55,000 clones; about 87% of them were singletons. The ten biggest clones cover 5.2% of the sample. CDR1 and CDR2 are drawn from the germline V gene (reference sequence): SGHKS, YYEKEE. The CDR3 runs 15 amino acids, cysteine and phenylalanine included. Left in the record is the CDR3 DNA by itself, 45 bases read in frame from the first base. Here V drops 5 bases and J drops 5 bases, and the junction holds 11 bases not matched to any gene.

The TCR originated in a human donor in good health. Some clones in this sample may be carry-over from other donors' samples. The sequenced sample was PBMCs. Recombination linked TRBV5-5 to TRBJ2-7; TRBD1 aligns with 9 central bases. The DNA sequence is given as TGTGCCAGCAGTACGCCCGGGACAGGGTTAAACGAGCAGTACTTC. Its amino acids are CASSTPGTGLNEQYF.